A selection of T cell receptor beta chains follows, all from one sample in a study of shared clonotypes between healthy human individuals. Clones were read by immunoSEQ multiplex PCR, and TCRdb kept only the in-frame ones, dropping some. Of 2 million to 2.5 million clones detected, 90% to 95% appear once; the ten largest clones hold under 2%. Sequenced: naive CD8+ T cells from PBMCs. The receptors here all came from a young man in good health. Some clones in this sample may be carry-over from other donors' samples. The CDR3 runs from the conserved cysteine through the conserved F or W. The D gene is left open where the match is weak. Size values are once, few and many counts, or a class for expanded clones, and some rows have none.

CDR3 length: 16; V gene: TRBV5-4; clone size: NA; J gene: TRBJ2-1; D gene: NA; CDR3 protein: CASSPPAGQSYNEQFF; CDR3 DNA: TGTGCCAGCAGCCCCCCTGCGGGGCAGTCCTACAATGAGCAGTTCTTC
CDR3 length: 14; V gene: TRBV27; clone size: NA; J gene: TRBJ2-7; D gene: NA; CDR3 protein: CASSPGSRTYEQYF; CDR3 DNA: TGTGCCAGCAGTCCCGGGAGTAGGACCTACGAGCAGTACTTC
CDR3 length: 14; V gene: TRBV6-1; clone size: NA; J gene: TRBJ1-1; D gene: NA; CDR3 protein: CASSEVGDRTEAFF; CDR3 DNA: TGTGCCAGCAGTGAAGTAGGGGATCGGACTGAAGCTTTCTTT
CDR3 length: 15; V gene: TRBV7-6; clone size: NA; J gene: TRBJ1-3; D gene: NA; CDR3 protein: CASSSDGSSGNTIYF; CDR3 DNA: TGTGCCAGCAGCTCGGACGGGTCCTCTGGAAACACCATATATTTT
CDR3 length: 13; V gene: TRBV5-4; clone size: NA; J gene: TRBJ1-2; D gene: NA; CDR3 protein: CASSDGRNYGYTF; CDR3 DNA: TGTGCCAGCAGCGACGGACGGAACTATGGCTACACCTTC
CDR3 length: 18; V gene: TRBV7-9; clone size: NA; J gene: TRBJ1-2; D gene: NA; CDR3 protein: CASSLGQAWGLINYGYTF; CDR3 DNA: TGTGCCAGCAGCTTAGGACAGGCATGGGGGCTCATCAACTATGGCTACACCTTC
CDR3 length: 10; V gene: TRBV30; clone size: NA; J gene: TRBJ2-1; D gene: NA; CDR3 protein: CAWMGSEQFF; CDR3 DNA: TGTGCCTGGATGGGTTCGGAGCAGTTCTTC
CDR3 length: 14; V gene: TRBV6-5; clone size: NA; J gene: TRBJ2-7; D gene: TRBD1; CDR3 protein: CASSWTGASSEQYF; CDR3 DNA: TGTGCCAGCAGTTGGACAGGGGCGTCCTCCGAGCAGTACTTC
CDR3 length: 13; V gene: TRBV27; clone size: NA; J gene: TRBJ2-7; D gene: NA; CDR3 protein: CASRETGIYEQYF; CDR3 DNA: TGTGCCAGCAGGGAAACAGGGATCTACGAGCAGTACTTC
CDR3 length: 15; V gene: TRBV27; clone size: NA; J gene: TRBJ1-4; D gene: NA; CDR3 protein: CASRSGTVTNEKLFF; CDR3 DNA: TGTGCCAGCAGGTCCGGGACCGTAACTAATGAAAAACTGTTTTTT
CDR3 length: 15; V gene: TRBV10-1; clone size: NA; J gene: TRBJ2-5; D gene: TRBD1; CDR3 protein: CASSERQGAGETQYF; CDR3 DNA: TGCGCCAGCAGTGAGAGACAGGGGGCGGGAGAGACCCAGTACTTC
CDR3 length: 14; V gene: TRBV27; clone size: NA; J gene: TRBJ2-7; D gene: NA; CDR3 protein: CASSFTGSSYEQYF; CDR3 DNA: TGTGCCAGCAGTTTCACAGGGTCTTCCTACGAGCAGTACTTC
CDR3 length: 16; V gene: TRBV30; clone size: NA; J gene: TRBJ2-7; D gene: TRBD2; CDR3 protein: CAWSGGLAASSYEQYF; CDR3 DNA: TGTGCCTGGAGCGGGGGACTAGCGGCCAGCTCCTACGAGCAGTACTTC
CDR3 length: 14; V gene: TRBV6-1; clone size: NA; J gene: TRBJ2-2; D gene: NA; CDR3 protein: CASRDSPNTGELFF; CDR3 DNA: TGTGCCAGCAGGGACAGCCCGAACACCGGGGAGCTGTTTTTT
CDR3 length: 16; V gene: TRBV19; clone size: NA; J gene: TRBJ1-2; D gene: NA; CDR3 protein: CASSPDGGGAVLGYTF; CDR3 DNA: TGTGCCAGTAGTCCTGACGGGGGGGGCGCAGTCCTTGGCTACACCTTC
CDR3 length: 16; V gene: TRBV27; clone size: NA; J gene: TRBJ2-7; D gene: TRBD2; CDR3 protein: CASSFLAGGPNNEQYF; CDR3 DNA: TGTGCCAGCAGTTTCCTAGCGGGAGGGCCAAATAACGAGCAGTACTTC
CDR3 length: 14; V gene: TRBV28; clone size: NA; J gene: TRBJ2-7; D gene: TRBD1; CDR3 protein: CASSLWTGSYEQYF; CDR3 DNA: TGTGCCAGCAGTTTATGGACAGGGTCCTACGAGCAGTACTTC
CDR3 length: 15; V gene: TRBV19; clone size: NA; J gene: TRBJ2-1; D gene: NA; CDR3 protein: CASSGERRKYNEQFF; CDR3 DNA: TGTGCCAGTAGTGGGGAGCGGCGGAAGTACAATGAGCAGTTCTTC
CDR3 length: 17; V gene: TRBV27; clone size: NA; J gene: TRBJ2-7; D gene: NA; CDR3 protein: CASSLYSGIRAEYEQYF; CDR3 DNA: TGTGCCAGCAGTTTATATTCAGGGATCAGAGCAGAATACGAGCAGTACTTC
CDR3 length: 15; V gene: TRBV7-9; clone size: NA; J gene: TRBJ1-1; D gene: NA; CDR3 protein: CASSLAGAGRTEAFF; CDR3 DNA: TGTGCCAGCAGCTTAGCGGGGGCAGGGCGGACTGAAGCTTTCTTT
CDR3 length: 15; V gene: TRBV10-3; clone size: NA; J gene: TRBJ2-2; D gene: TRBD2; CDR3 protein: CAISELAGNTGELFF; CDR3 DNA: TGTGCCATCAGTGAACTAGCGGGGAACACCGGGGAGCTGTTTTTT
CDR3 length: 13; V gene: TRBV2; clone size: NA; J gene: TRBJ2-7; D gene: NA; CDR3 protein: CASGWRESDEQYF; CDR3 DNA: TGTGCCAGCGGATGGCGGGAATCGGACGAGCAGTACTTC
CDR3 length: 12; V gene: TRBV4-2; clone size: NA; J gene: TRBJ1-5; D gene: NA; CDR3 protein: CASRQGNQPQHF; CDR3 DNA: TGTGCCAGCAGACAGGGCAATCAGCCCCAGCATTTT
CDR3 length: 15; V gene: TRBV27; clone size: NA; J gene: TRBJ2-1; D gene: NA; CDR3 protein: CASSLFAGRLDEQFF; CDR3 DNA: TGTGCCAGCAGTTTATTCGCGGGAAGGTTAGATGAGCAGTTCTTC
CDR3 length: 13; V gene: TRBV27; clone size: once; J gene: TRBJ1-1; D gene: NA; CDR3 protein: CASSFGQGPVAFF; CDR3 DNA: TGTGCCAGCAGTTTCGGTCAGGGGCCTGTGGCTTTCTTT
CDR3 length: 12; V gene: TRBV9; clone size: NA; J gene: TRBJ2-1; D gene: NA; CDR3 protein: CASSVSDNEQFF; CDR3 DNA: TGTGCCAGCAGCGTTAGCGACAATGAGCAGTTCTTC
CDR3 length: 16; V gene: TRBV27; clone size: NA; J gene: TRBJ2-2; D gene: TRBD2; CDR3 protein: CASSFSAGVITGELFF; CDR3 DNA: TGTGCCAGCAGTTTCTCGGCGGGAGTGATTACCGGGGAGCTGTTTTTT
CDR3 length: 12; V gene: TRBV6-6; clone size: NA; J gene: TRBJ1-1; D gene: TRBD1; CDR3 protein: CASSFDRDEAFF; CDR3 DNA: TGTGCCAGCAGCTTCGACAGGGACGAAGCTTTCTTT
CDR3 length: 17; V gene: TRBV28; clone size: NA; J gene: TRBJ1-3; D gene: NA; CDR3 protein: CASSLGLINYSGNTIYF; CDR3 DNA: TGTGCCAGCAGTTTGGGACTTATTAACTACTCTGGAAACACCATATATTTT
CDR3 length: 16; V gene: TRBV29-1; clone size: NA; J gene: TRBJ2-7; D gene: TRBD1; CDR3 protein: CSVEASSETGRYEQYF; CDR3 DNA: TGCAGCGTTGAAGCTTCGTCCGAGACAGGGCGGTACGAGCAGTACTTC
CDR3 length: 14; V gene: TRBV6-5; clone size: NA; J gene: TRBJ1-1; D gene: NA; CDR3 protein: CASSYLVRQTEAFF; CDR3 DNA: TGTGCCAGCAGTTACCTGGTTCGGCAGACTGAAGCTTTCTTT
CDR3 length: 15; V gene: TRBV5-4; clone size: NA; J gene: TRBJ1-4; D gene: NA; CDR3 protein: CASSTWDATNEKLFF; CDR3 DNA: TGTGCCAGCAGCACATGGGACGCAACTAATGAAAAACTGTTTTTT
CDR3 length: 15; V gene: TRBV7-9; clone size: NA; J gene: TRBJ2-7; D gene: TRBD1; CDR3 protein: CASSPPDRTVDEQYF; CDR3 DNA: TGTGCCAGCAGCCCCCCGGACAGGACTGTGGACGAGCAGTACTTC
CDR3 length: 19; V gene: TRBV18; clone size: NA; J gene: TRBJ2-2; D gene: NA; CDR3 protein: CASSPVLPRSASFGGELFF; CDR3 DNA: TGTGCCAGCTCACCAGTATTACCCCGGTCGGCTAGCTTTGGCGGGGAGCTGTTTTTT
CDR3 length: 15; V gene: TRBV5-6; clone size: NA; J gene: TRBJ1-1; D gene: NA; CDR3 protein: CASSLVAARRTEAFF; CDR3 DNA: TGTGCCAGCAGCTTGGTGGCGGCACGGAGGACTGAAGCTTTCTTT
CDR3 length: 12; V gene: TRBV30; clone size: NA; J gene: TRBJ1-2; D gene: NA; CDR3 protein: CAWSVRNYGYTF; CDR3 DNA: TGTGCCTGGAGTGTCCGGAACTATGGCTACACCTTC
CDR3 length: 14; V gene: TRBV6-5; clone size: NA; J gene: TRBJ2-7; D gene: NA; CDR3 protein: CASSYSPMNYEQYF; CDR3 DNA: TGTGCCAGCAGTTACTCTCCTATGAACTACGAGCAGTACTTC
CDR3 length: 14; V gene: TRBV15; clone size: NA; J gene: TRBJ1-5; D gene: NA; CDR3 protein: CATSRAGVAEPQHF; CDR3 DNA: TGTGCCACCAGCAGAGCCGGGGTAGCGGAGCCCCAGCATTTT
CDR3 length: 20; V gene: TRBV5-1; clone size: NA; J gene: TRBJ2-1; D gene: TRBD2; CDR3 protein: CASSTNPTSGRSIGDNEQFF; CDR3 DNA: TGCGCCAGCAGCACCAACCCCACTAGCGGGAGGTCTATAGGCGACAATGAGCAGTTCTTC
CDR3 length: 16; V gene: TRBV5-6; clone size: NA; J gene: TRBJ1-2; D gene: NA; CDR3 protein: CASSLANWRGNYGYTF; CDR3 DNA: TGTGCCAGCAGCTTGGCCAACTGGAGGGGGAACTATGGCTACACCTTC
CDR3 length: 14; V gene: TRBV29-1; clone size: NA; J gene: TRBJ2-5; D gene: TRBD2; CDR3 protein: CSVEGSGRVETQYF; CDR3 DNA: TGCAGCGTTGAAGGTAGCGGGAGGGTAGAGACCCAGTACTTC
CDR3 length: 14; V gene: TRBV27; clone size: NA; J gene: TRBJ2-7; D gene: NA; CDR3 protein: CASSSRESLRDWYF; CDR3 DNA: TGTGCCAGCAGTTCCCGAGAGAGCTTACGGGATTGGTACTTC
CDR3 length: 16; V gene: TRBV9; clone size: NA; J gene: TRBJ2-1; D gene: TRBD2; CDR3 protein: CASSVEALAGAGEQFF; CDR3 DNA: TGTGCCAGCAGCGTAGAAGCGCTAGCGGGAGCGGGTGAGCAGTTCTTC
CDR3 length: 11; V gene: TRBV5-1; clone size: NA; J gene: TRBJ2-7; D gene: NA; CDR3 protein: CASGTGYEQYF; CDR3 DNA: TGCGCCAGCGGTACGGGCTACGAGCAGTACTTC
CDR3 length: 14; V gene: TRBV13; clone size: once; J gene: TRBJ2-7; D gene: TRBD1; CDR3 protein: CASRPDRASYEQYF; CDR3 DNA: TGTGCCAGCAGGCCGGACAGGGCCTCCTACGAGCAGTACTTC
CDR3 length: 16; V gene: TRBV9; clone size: NA; J gene: TRBJ1-3; D gene: NA; CDR3 protein: CASSGGMYGSGNTIYF; CDR3 DNA: TGTGCCAGCAGCGGGGGGATGTACGGCTCTGGAAACACCATATATTTT